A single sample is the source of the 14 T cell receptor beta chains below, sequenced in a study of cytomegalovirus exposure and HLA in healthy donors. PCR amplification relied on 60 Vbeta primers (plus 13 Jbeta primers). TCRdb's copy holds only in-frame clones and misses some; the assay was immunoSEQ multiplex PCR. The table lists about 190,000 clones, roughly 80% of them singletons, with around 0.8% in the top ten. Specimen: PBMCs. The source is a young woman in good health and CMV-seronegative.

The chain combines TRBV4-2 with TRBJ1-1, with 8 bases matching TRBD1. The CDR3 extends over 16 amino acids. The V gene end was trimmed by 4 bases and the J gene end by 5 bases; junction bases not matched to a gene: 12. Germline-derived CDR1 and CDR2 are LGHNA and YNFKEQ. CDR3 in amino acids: CASSPWAGGTLTEAFF. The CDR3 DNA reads TGTGCCAGCAGCCCGTGGGCAGGGGGCACTTTGACTGAAGCTTTCTTT.

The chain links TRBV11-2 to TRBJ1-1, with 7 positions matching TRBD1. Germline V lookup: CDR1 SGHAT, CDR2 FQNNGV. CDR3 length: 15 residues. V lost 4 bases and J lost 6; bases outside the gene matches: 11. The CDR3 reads CASSSSRGRGAEAFF. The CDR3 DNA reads TGTGCCAGCAGCTCTTCCAGGGGGAGAGGAGCTGAAGCTTTCTTT.

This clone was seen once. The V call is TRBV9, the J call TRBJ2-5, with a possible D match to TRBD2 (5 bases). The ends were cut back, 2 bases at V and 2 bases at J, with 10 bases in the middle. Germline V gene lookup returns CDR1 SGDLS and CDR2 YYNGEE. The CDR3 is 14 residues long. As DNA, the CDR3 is TGTGCCAGCAGCGTTACGAGCGGTCAAGAGACCCAGTACTTC. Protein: CASSVTSGQETQYF.

This CDR3 reads CASRPVTSRTQYF. Here the CDR3 DNA reads TGTGCCAGCAGGCCTGTCACTAGCCGTACGCAGTATTTT. V gene TRBV6-5 combines with J gene TRBJ2-3; possibly TRBD2 for D (6 bases). This CDR3 spans 13 amino acids. Per germline, CDR1 MNHEY and CDR2 SVGAGI. Trimming shortened V by 6 bases and J by 8 bases, and 15 bases separated the two germline ends.

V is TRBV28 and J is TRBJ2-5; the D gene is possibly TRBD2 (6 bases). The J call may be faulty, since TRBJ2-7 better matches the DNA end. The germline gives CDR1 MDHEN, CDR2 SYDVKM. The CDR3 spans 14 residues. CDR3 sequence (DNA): TGTGCCAGCAGTTTAAGCGCGGGATTTTACGAGCAGTACTTC. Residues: CASSLSAGFYEQYF.

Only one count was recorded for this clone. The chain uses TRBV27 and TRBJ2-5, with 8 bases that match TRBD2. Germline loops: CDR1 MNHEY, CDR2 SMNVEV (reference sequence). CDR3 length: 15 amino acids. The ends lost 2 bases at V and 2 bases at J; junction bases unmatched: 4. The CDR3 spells CASSLALAAQETQYF. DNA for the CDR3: TGTGCCAGCAGTTTAGCACTAGCGGCTCAAGAGACCCAGTACTTC.

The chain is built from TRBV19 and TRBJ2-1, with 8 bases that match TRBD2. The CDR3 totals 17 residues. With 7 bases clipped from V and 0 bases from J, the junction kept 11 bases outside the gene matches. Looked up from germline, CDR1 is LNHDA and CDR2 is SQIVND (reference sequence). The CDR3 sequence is CASTASWAGGSYNEQFF. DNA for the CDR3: TGTGCCAGTACGGCCAGTTGGGCGGGAGGCTCCTACAATGAGCAGTTCTTC. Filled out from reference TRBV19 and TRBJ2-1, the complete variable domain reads DGGITQSPKYLFRKEGQNVTLSCEQNLNHDAMYWYRQDPGQGLRLIYYSQIVNDFQKGDIAEGYSVSREKKESFPLTVTSAQKNPTAFYLCASTASWAGGSYNEQFFGPGTRLTVL.

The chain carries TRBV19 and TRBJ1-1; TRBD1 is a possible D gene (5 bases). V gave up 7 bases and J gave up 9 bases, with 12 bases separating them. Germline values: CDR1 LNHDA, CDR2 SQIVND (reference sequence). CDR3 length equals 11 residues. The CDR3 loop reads CASTRGTKAFF. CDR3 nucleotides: TGTGCCAGTACTCGCGGGACCAAAGCTTTCTTT.

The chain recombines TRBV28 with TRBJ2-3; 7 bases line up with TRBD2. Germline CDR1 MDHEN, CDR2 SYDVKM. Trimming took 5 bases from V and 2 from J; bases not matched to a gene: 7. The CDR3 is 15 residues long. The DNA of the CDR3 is TGTGCCAGCAGTGGAGGGCGGGAGCCCACAGATACGCAGTATTTT. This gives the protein CASSGGREPTDTQYF.

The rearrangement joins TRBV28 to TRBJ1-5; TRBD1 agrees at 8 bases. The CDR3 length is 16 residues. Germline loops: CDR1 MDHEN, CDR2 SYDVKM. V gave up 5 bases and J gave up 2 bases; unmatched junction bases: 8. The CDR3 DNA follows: TGTGCCAGCAGTACCGGACAGGGTGGGCGCAATCAGCCCCAGCATTTT. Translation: CASSTGQGGRNQPQHF.

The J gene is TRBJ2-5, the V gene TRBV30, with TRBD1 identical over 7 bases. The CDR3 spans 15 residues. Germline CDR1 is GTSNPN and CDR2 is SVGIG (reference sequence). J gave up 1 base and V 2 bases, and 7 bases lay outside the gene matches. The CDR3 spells CAWSRAGGAQETQYF. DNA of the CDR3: TGTGCCTGGAGTAGAGCAGGGGGTGCCCAAGAGACCCAGTACTTC.

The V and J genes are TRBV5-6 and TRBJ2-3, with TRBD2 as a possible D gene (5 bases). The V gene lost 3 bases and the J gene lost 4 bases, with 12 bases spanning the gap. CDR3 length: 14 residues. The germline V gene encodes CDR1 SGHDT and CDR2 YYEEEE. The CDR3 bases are TGTGCCAGCAGCTCGAGGACTCTACCAGATACGCAGTATTTT. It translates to CASSSRTLPDTQYF.

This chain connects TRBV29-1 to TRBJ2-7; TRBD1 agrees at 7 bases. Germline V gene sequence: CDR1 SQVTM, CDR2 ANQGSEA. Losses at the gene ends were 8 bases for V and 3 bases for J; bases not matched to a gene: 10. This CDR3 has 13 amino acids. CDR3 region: CSTQTGPSYEQYF. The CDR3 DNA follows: TGCAGCACCCAGACAGGGCCAAGCTACGAGCAGTACTTC.

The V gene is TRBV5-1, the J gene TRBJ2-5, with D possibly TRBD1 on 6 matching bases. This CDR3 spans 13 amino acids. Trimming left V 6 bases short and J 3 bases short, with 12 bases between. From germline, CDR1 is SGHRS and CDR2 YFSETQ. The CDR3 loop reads CASNRDGEETQYF. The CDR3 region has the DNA TGCGCCAGCAACAGGGATGGGGAAGAGACCCAGTACTTC.